This T cell receptor beta chain was captured by sequencing in a study of CD8+ T cells in alopecia areata. This clone was counted once. Reverse transcription of extracted RNA yielded cDNA, which provided the sequencing template. The method was immunoSEQ multiplex PCR; TCRdb's version includes in-frame clones alone and lacks a portion of them. The table includes roughly 220,000 clones, approximately 72% detected once. Treatment reported: oral pan-JAK inhibitor, 5-10 mg twice daily. V dropped 10 bases and J dropped 4 bases, with 17 bases sitting between them. The CDR3 has 14 residues. Sample: CD4+ T cells sorted from blood, taken at approximately week 42, from a patient treated with tofacitinib. The TCR comes from a human donor with alopecia areata. V and J are TRBV23-1 and TRBJ2-1, with TRBD2 as a possible D gene (5 bases). TRBV23-1 is identified as an open reading frame with a role that is uncertain. The CDR3 DNA follows: TGCGCCATTCCCGGGAATCCCCTTTACAATGAGCAGTTCTTC. Its translation is CAIPGNPLYNEQFF.